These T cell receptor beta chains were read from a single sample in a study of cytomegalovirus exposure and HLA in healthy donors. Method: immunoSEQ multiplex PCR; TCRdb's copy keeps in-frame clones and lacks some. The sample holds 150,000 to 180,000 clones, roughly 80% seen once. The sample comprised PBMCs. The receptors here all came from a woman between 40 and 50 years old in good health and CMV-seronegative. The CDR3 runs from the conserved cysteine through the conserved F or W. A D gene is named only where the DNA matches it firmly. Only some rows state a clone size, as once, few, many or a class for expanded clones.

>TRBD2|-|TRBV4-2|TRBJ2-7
CASSQDLGTSGRSYEQYF
TGTGCCAGCAGCCAAGATCTAGGAACTAGCGGGAGATCCTACGAGCAGTACTTC
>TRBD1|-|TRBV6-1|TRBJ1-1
CASSVQGANTEAFF
TGTGCCAGCAGTGTACAGGGGGCGAATACTGAAGCTTTCTTT
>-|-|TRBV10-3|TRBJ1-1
CAISDVGGMNTEAFF
TGTGCCATCAGTGACGTTGGGGGGATGAACACTGAAGCTTTCTTT
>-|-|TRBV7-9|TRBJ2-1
CASSFNRDYNEQFF
TGTGCCAGCAGCTTTAACAGGGACTACAATGAGCAGTTCTTC
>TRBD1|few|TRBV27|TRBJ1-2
CASSPQGAQGYTF
TGTGCCAGCAGCCCACAGGGGGCGCAGGGCTACACCTTC
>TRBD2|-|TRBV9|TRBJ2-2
CASSSPGGGLTGELFF
TGTGCCAGCAGCAGCCCCGGGGGAGGGCTTACCGGGGAGCTGTTTTTT
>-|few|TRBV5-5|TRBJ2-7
CASSSGTQSSYEQYF
TGTGCCAGCAGCTCCGGGACTCAAAGCTCCTACGAGCAGTACTTC
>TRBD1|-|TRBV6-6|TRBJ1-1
CASSRKGQGMITEAFF
TGTGCCAGCAGCAGAAAAGGACAGGGTATGATCACTGAAGCTTTCTTT
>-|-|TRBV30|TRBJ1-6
CAWSLLESPLHF
TGTGCCTGGAGTCTCTTAGAGTCACCCCTCCACTTT
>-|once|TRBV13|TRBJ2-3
CASSLRGIRTDTQYF
TGTGCCAGCAGCTTACGCGGGATCCGCACAGATACACAGTATTTT
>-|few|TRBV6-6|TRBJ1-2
CASSPPGQWNYGYTF
TGTGCCAGCAGTCCCCCCGGACAGTGGAACTATGGCTACACCTTC
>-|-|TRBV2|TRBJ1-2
CASSEQGMRSYGYTF
TGTGCCAGCAGTGAACAGGGGATGCGGAGCTATGGCTACACCTTC
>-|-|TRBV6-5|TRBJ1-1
CASSPGITEAFF
TGTGCCAGCAGCCCCGGGATCACTGAAGCTTTCTTT
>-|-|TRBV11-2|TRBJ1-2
CASSYPPPGVYGYTF
TGTGCCAGCAGCTACCCTCCACCAGGGGTCTATGGCTACACCTTC
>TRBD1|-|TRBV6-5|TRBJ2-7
CASSYFWTGSYEQYF
TGTGCCAGCAGTTACTTTTGGACAGGTTCCTACGAGCAGTACTTC
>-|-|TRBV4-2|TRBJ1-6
CASSQSPGEYNSPLHF
TGTGCCAGCAGCCAATCGCCAGGGGAGTATAATTCACCCCTCCACTTT
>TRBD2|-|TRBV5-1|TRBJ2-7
CASSPTGTTYEQYF
TGCGCCAGCAGCCCGACCGGGACTACCTACGAGCAGTACTTC
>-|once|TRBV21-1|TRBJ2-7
CASSSRVYEQYF
TGTGCCAGCAGCTCGCGGGTCTACGAGCAGTACTTC
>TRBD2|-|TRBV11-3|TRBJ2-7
CASSPGTSVSYEQYF
TGTGCCAGCAGCCCCGGGACTAGCGTTTCCTACGAGCAGTACTTC
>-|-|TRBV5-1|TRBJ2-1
CASSLLSGPYNEQFF
TGCGCCAGCAGCCTCCTGAGCGGGCCTTACAATGAGCAGTTCTTC
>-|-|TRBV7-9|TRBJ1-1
CASSLATVNTEAFF
TGTGCCAGCAGCTTAGCAACAGTTAACACTGAAGCTTTCTTT
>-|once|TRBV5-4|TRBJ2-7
CASSLASGLPYEQYF
TGTGCCAGCAGCCTTGCGAGCGGGCTACCCTACGAGCAGTACTTC
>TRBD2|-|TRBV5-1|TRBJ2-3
CASSQGRSAGEISDTQYF
TGCGCCAGCAGTCAGGGCCGATCGGCGGGAGAAATATCAGATACGCAGTATTTT